This T cell receptor beta chain was captured by sequencing in a study of T cell repertoires in ileal Crohn's disease. CDR3 size: 14 residues. CDR1 SGHTA and CDR2 FQGNSA come from the germline V gene. V was shortened by 2 bases and J by 3 bases, with 9 bases between the two germline ends. TCRB immunosequencing input was approximately 450 nanograms of biopsy DNA per sample. Only in-frame clones appear in the TCRdb table, and some are missing; sequencing was by immunoSEQ multiplex PCR. Of over 10,000 clones in the sample, around two thirds were seen once. In regard to this clone: Its cognate antigen is unknown.

Regarding the study as a whole: Endoscopy was done a median about 6.8 months after surgery.

The time point was: neoterminal ileum biopsy at postoperative endoscopy, about 6 months after surgery. The source is an adult with Crohn's disease. Sequenced input: ileal tissue. The rearrangement links TRBV7-2 to TRBJ2-3, with D maybe TRBD2 (6 bases). CDR3 in amino acids: CASSLSRGTDTQYF. CDR3 sequence (DNA): TGTGCCAGCAGCTTAAGCCGGGGGACAGATACGCAGTATTTT. Based on the CDR3 plus reference TRBV7-2 and TRBJ2-3, the full variable domain is GAGVSQSPSNKVTEKGKDVELRCDPISGHTALYWYRQSLGQGLEFLIYFQGNSAPDKSGLPSDRFSAERTGGSVSTLTIQRTQQEDSAVYLCASSLSRGTDTQYFGPGTRLTVL.